There are a few counts of the clone carrying this T cell receptor (beta chain). Its antigen is currently unknown. The data originate from a study of T cell repertoires in cytomegalovirus infection. Study-level information: Selection of CMV epitopes for the study included recently identified HLA-C-restricted and well-studied HLA-B-restricted ones. Public TCR beta signatures were indicative of both CMV infection and a matching HLA type.

Using its own MiXCR run on the reads, TCRdb lists one record per CDR3 protein. The sample shows around 800,000 distinct CDR3 sequences, approximately 29% of them seen only once. Points from the study as a whole: Carriers of CMV and the relevant HLA type were discriminated by public TCR beta frequency.

The sample in question was cultured CD8+ T cells from PBMCs, obtained from culture after CMV antigen stimulation. The sequence was collected from a human donor in good health (CMV status not recorded). Some clones in this sample may be carry-over from other donors' samples.

The CDR3, as DNA: TGTGCCAGCACCGCAGGGAAGGGTCAGCCCCAGCATTTT. This encodes CASTAGKGQPQHF. V and J are TRBV12-3 or TRBV12-4 and TRBJ1-5, with D possibly being TRBD1 (5 bases). The CDR3 totals 13 residues. V lost 7 bases and J lost 6, with 13 bases in between.